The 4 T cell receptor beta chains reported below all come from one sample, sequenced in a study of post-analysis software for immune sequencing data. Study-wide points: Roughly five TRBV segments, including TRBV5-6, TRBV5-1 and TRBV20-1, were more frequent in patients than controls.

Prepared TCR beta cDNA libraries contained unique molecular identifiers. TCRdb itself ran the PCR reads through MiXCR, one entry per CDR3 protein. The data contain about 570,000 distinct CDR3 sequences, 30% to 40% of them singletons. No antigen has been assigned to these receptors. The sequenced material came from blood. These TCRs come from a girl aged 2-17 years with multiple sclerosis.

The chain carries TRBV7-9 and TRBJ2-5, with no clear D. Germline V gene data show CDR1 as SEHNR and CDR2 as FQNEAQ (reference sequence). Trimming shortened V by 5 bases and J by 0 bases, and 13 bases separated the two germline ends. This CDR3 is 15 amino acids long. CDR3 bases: TGTGCCAGCAGCACCCCAGACTGGTACCAAGAGACCCAGTACTTC. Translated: CASSTPDWYQETQYF.

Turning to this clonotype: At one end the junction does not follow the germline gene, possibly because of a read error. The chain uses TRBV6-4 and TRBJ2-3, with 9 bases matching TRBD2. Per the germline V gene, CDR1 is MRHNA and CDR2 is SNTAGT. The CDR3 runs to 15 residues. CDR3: CASSAAGTSTDAQYF. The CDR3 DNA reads TGTGCCAGCAGTGCCGCCGGGACTAGCACAGATGCGCAGTATTTT.

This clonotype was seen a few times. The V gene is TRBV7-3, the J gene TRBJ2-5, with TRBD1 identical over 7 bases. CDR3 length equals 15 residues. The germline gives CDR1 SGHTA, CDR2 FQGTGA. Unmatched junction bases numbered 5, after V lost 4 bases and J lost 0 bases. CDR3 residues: CASSSSGTDQETQYF. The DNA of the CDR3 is TGTGCCAGCAGCTCTTCTGGGACAGACCAAGAGACCCAGTACTTC.

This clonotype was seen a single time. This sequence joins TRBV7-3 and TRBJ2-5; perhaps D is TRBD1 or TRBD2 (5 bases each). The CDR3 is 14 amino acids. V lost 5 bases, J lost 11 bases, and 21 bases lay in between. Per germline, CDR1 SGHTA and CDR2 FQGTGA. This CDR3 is CASSPGPIWNEQYF. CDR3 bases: TGTGCCAGCAGCCCGGGGCCCATCTGGAATGAGCAGTACTTC. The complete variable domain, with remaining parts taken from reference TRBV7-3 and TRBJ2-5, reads GAGVSQTPSNKVTEKGKYVELRCDPISGHTALYWYRQSLGQGPEFLIYFQGTGAADDSGLPNDRFFAVRPEGSVSTLKIQRTERGDSAVYLCASSPGPIWNEQYFGPGTRLLVL.